One sample yielded the 17 T cell receptor beta chains listed below, sequenced in a study of cytomegalovirus exposure and HLA in healthy donors. The protocol was immunoSEQ multiplex PCR, while the TCRdb copy is restricted to in-frame clones and leaves out a portion. The data hold 160,000 or so clones, with around 90% observed a single time. Input material: PBMCs. These receptors were taken from a man younger than 35 in good health and CMV-seronegative.

The chain is built from TRBV6-1 and TRBJ2-7, with 9 bases lining up with TRBD2. J lost 3 bases, V lost 4 bases, and 10 bases had no gene match. In germline, CDR1 is MNHNS, CDR2 SASEGT. The CDR3 runs to 16 residues. CDR3 sequence (DNA): TGTGCCAGCAGTGCTGAAGCGGGGGGTATAAGCTACGAGCAGTACGTC. Protein: CASSAEAGGISYEQYV.

The chain has TRBV2 and TRBJ2-2; 8 nucleotides agree with TRBD1. Trimming at V came to 9 bases and at J to 5 bases, leaving 11 bases not matched to a gene. The germline gives CDR1 SNHLY, CDR2 FYNNEI. This CDR3 has 15 amino acids. The CDR3 loop reads CASDSGDRGTGELFF. The CDR3 DNA reads TGTGCCAGTGATTCAGGTGACAGGGGAACCGGGGAGCTGTTTTTT.

This CDR3 is CASSEETGTKTEAFF. The DNA of the CDR3 is TGTGCCAGCAGTGAGGAGACAGGGACGAAAACTGAAGCTTTCTTT. V is TRBV25-1 and J is TRBJ1-1; 7 bases match TRBD1. Germline V gene sequence: CDR1 MGHDK, CDR2 SYGVNS. V dropped 3 bases and J dropped 5; count of bases not matched to a gene: 9. CDR3 length: 15 amino acids.

This rearrangement joins TRBV27 to TRBJ2-2, with D tentatively TRBD2 (6 bases). Between the trimmed V and J ends, which lost 3 bases and 6 bases, there was a span of 23 bases. The CDR3 is 18 residues long. CDR1 MNHEY and CDR2 SMNVEV come from the germline V gene (reference sequence). The CDR3 DNA sequence: TGTGCCAGCAGTTTTTCTCATCCCGGGGGAGAATTTCCCGGGGAGCTGTTTTTT. Translating it yields CASSFSHPGGEFPGELFF.

The chain has TRBV10-3 and TRBJ1-1; weak D call: TRBD1 (5 bases). The germline V and J ends were trimmed by 6 bases and 2 bases, with 10 bases remaining between them. The CDR3 is 13 residues long. CDR1 and CDR2 from the germline V gene are ENHRY and SYGVKD. The CDR3 here is CAIRVDRNTEAFF. The CDR3 DNA is TGTGCCATCAGGGTAGACAGAAACACTGAAGCTTTCTTT.

This chain connects TRBV4-2 to TRBJ2-3, with TRBD2 matching 9 bases. CDR1 is LGHNA, CDR2 YNFKEQ, per germline. J gave up 3 bases and V 1 base, and 11 bases lay outside the gene matches. CDR3 size: 18 residues. CDR3 nucleotide sequence: TGTGCCAGCAGCCAAGTGGGGACTAGCAAGACAATAACAGATACGCAGTATTTT. It is translated as CASSQVGTSKTITDTQYF.

The genes are TRBV30 and TRBJ2-2, with TRBD2 identical over 7 bases. CDR1 and CDR2 (germline): GTSNPN, SVGIG (reference sequence). This CDR3 spans 13 amino acids. The junction had 4 bases not matched to a gene; V was cut back by 5 bases and J by 4 bases. The DNA of the CDR3 is TGTGCCTGGTGGGGGGGACTCACCGGGGAGCTGTTTTTT. As protein: CAWWGGLTGELFF.

CDR3 bases: TGCGCCAGCAGCCAAGACCTCCCCTCGGCCAAAAACATTCAGTACTTC. Its translation: CASSQDLPSAKNIQYF. The chain joins TRBV4-1 to TRBJ2-4; D is uncertain. This CDR3 is built from 16 residues. With 0 bases removed from V and 1 base from J, the gap between germline ends came to 10 bases. Germline CDR1 and CDR2: MGHRA and YSYEKL.

The chain uses TRBV27 and TRBJ2-1, with TRBD2 matching over 10 bases. This CDR3 spans 15 amino acids. Unmatched junction bases numbered 9, after V lost 8 bases and J lost 5 bases. Looked up from germline, CDR1 is MNHEY and CDR2 is SMNVEV (reference sequence). The CDR3 nucleotides are TGTGCCAGCGGGATATCTAGCGGGGGAAACAATGAGCAGTTCTTC. Translated: CASGISSGGNNEQFF.

The CDR3 sequence is CASSFMGHLIATNEKLFF. In DNA form, the CDR3 reads TGTGCCAGCAGCTTCATGGGACACCTGATTGCAACTAATGAAAAACTGTTTTTT. The rearrangement uses TRBV5-6 and TRBJ1-4, with D possibly TRBD1 on 6 matching bases. V was shortened by 2 bases and J by 0 bases, with 17 bases between the two germline ends. The CDR3 covers 18 residues. CDR1 and CDR2 from the germline V gene are SGHDT and YYEEEE.

The chain has TRBV27 and TRBJ1-1; maybe TRBD1 (5 bases). Germline V gene lookup returns CDR1 MNHEY and CDR2 SMNVEV (reference sequence). This CDR3 has 18 amino acids. V was pared by 0 bases and J by 4 bases, with 21 bases between. CDR3 residues: CASSLSINWGTRGTEAFF. In DNA, the CDR3 is TGTGCCAGCAGTTTATCGATAAACTGGGGGACTCGGGGCACTGAAGCTTTCTTT.

The chain has TRBV6-6 and TRBJ1-5, with 12 bases lining up with TRBD1. The germline CDR1 and CDR2 sequences are MNHNY and SVGAGI (reference sequence). There are 15 residues in the CDR3. Trimming cost V 6 bases and J 5 bases; bases outside gene matches: 5. CDR3 sequence: CASSLGTGGYQPQHF. CDR3 DNA: TGTGCCAGCAGCCTGGGGACAGGGGGCTATCAGCCCCAGCATTTT.

This clone was recorded once. The gene calls are TRBV5-1 and TRBJ2-1; a weak D match, TRBD1 (5 bases). CDR3 length: 11 residues. Deletions cut 6 bases from V and 10 bases from J, with 11 bases between. Germline CDR1 and CDR2: SGHRS and YFSETQ. The CDR3 is CASIQGSEQFF. CDR3 nucleotide sequence: TGCGCCAGCATTCAGGGCAGCGAGCAGTTCTTC.

The rearrangement uses TRBV28 and TRBJ1-1, with a tentative D call TRBD1 (6 bases). The CDR3 has 14 residues. The V gene's germline CDR1 is MDHEN and CDR2 SYDVKM. V gave up 4 bases and J gave up 5 bases, with 14 bases separating them. DNA of the CDR3: TGTGCCAGCAGTTACCGAGGGGGAACGACTGAAGCTTTCTTT. Protein: CASSYRGGTTEAFF.

V is TRBV11-2 and J is TRBJ2-1; 10 positions match TRBD2. The CDR3 extends over 16 amino acids. Germline CDR1 SGHAT, CDR2 FQNNGV. V was clipped by 4 bases and J by 8 bases; unmatched bases: 11. CDR3 residues: CASSYRTSGSTYEQFF. In nucleotides, the CDR3 is TGTGCCAGCAGCTATCGGACTAGCGGATCTACCTATGAGCAGTTCTTC.

This chain links TRBV6-4 with TRBJ2-7; tentatively, D is TRBD1 (5 bases). The germline CDR1 and CDR2 sequences are MRHNA and SNTAGT. V gave up 3 bases and J gave up 3 bases, with 15 bases separating them. The CDR3 loop spans 15 amino acids. The CDR3 nucleotides are TGTGCCAGCAGTGAAGGCTTTACAGGTTACTACGAGCAGTACTTC. This sequence encodes CASSEGFTGYYEQYF.

This chain joins TRBV2 and TRBJ2-3, with 7 bases matching TRBD1. Germline-derived CDR1 and CDR2 are SNHLY and FYNNEI. The CDR3 spans 19 residues. V lost 2 bases and J lost 2; bases outside the gene matches: 16. The CDR3 region is CASSESLQGPNSFTDTQYF. The CDR3 nucleotides read TGTGCCAGCAGTGAAAGTTTACAGGGGCCCAATTCCTTCACAGATACGCAGTATTTT.